The 30 T cell receptor beta chains below all came from one sample that was sequenced in a study of cytomegalovirus exposure and HLA in healthy donors (TCRdb year 2017). Libraries were constructed by the immunoSEQ multiplex PCR assay. For the multiplex PCR, a mixture combining 60 forward primers for TCR Vbeta segments and 13 reverse primers for TCR Jbeta segments was used. TCRdb obtained this table from immuneACCESS and retained in-frame rearrangements with V and J assigned. These tables miss some clones; where compared with another copy, unresolved V genes account for less than half of the shortfall, and the remainder is unexplained. For this sample there are about 200,000 clones; 65% to 85% appear just once. The ten largest account for 1.7% of the sample. The specimen was PBMCs. These receptors all come from a man aged 45-65 years in good health and CMV-seronegative.

V gene TRBV5-4 combines with J gene TRBJ1-5, with a weak D call TRBD1 (5 bases). Germline V gives CDR1 SGHNT, CDR2 YYREEE (reference sequence). There are 14 residues in the CDR3. Trimming stripped 4 bases from V and 0 bases from J, with 8 bases between. CDR3 bases: TGTGCCAGCAGCCCAGGGAATAGCAATCAGCCCCAGCATTTT. Protein product: CASSPGNSNQPQHF.

The chain recombines TRBV15 with TRBJ2-7; 8 bases line up with TRBD2. V trimming: 0 bases; J trimming: 7 bases; junction bases outside the gene matches: 11. Germline-derived CDR1 and CDR2 are LNHNV and YYDKDF (reference sequence). This CDR3 is 16 amino acids long. The CDR3 protein is CATSRDFPAGEGEQYF. In DNA form, the CDR3 reads TGTGCCACCAGCAGAGATTTTCCAGCGGGAGAGGGGGAGCAGTACTTC.

V gene TRBV30 combines with J gene TRBJ1-4; the match to TRBD1 covers 12 bases. This CDR3 contains 18 residues. Germline V lookup: CDR1 GTSNPN, CDR2 SVGIG (reference sequence). V trimming: 4 bases; J trimming: 5 bases; junction bases outside the gene matches: 14. The CDR3 DNA is TGTGCCTGGACCGAGGGGACAGGGGGCATCAGAAGAAATGAAAAACTGTTTTTT. Translated, it gives CAWTEGTGGIRRNEKLFF.

This clone was seen more than once but under ten times. The J gene is TRBJ1-1, the V gene TRBV25-1; 8 bases are shared with TRBD1. The CDR3 is 14 amino acids. The J segment lost 10 bases and the V segment lost 2 bases, leaving 9 bases of the junction unmatched. The germline gives CDR1 MGHDK, CDR2 SYGVNS. CDR3 protein: CASSEPGTGLGAFF. The CDR3 nucleotides are TGTGCCAGCAGTGAACCGGGGACAGGACTCGGAGCTTTCTTT.

The V and J genes are TRBV19 and TRBJ2-7, with 10 bases aligning to TRBD2. Germline V gene lookup returns CDR1 LNHDA and CDR2 SQIVND (reference sequence). The V segment lost 7 bases and the J segment 0 bases; nucleotides outside the gene matches: 3. The CDR3 has 14 residues. For the CDR3, the DNA is TGTGCCAGTAAAAGCGGGAGGGGCTCCTACGAGCAGTACTTC. Its protein product is CASKSGRGSYEQYF.

This sequence joins TRBV7-9 and TRBJ2-1, with 8 bases identical to TRBD2. After removal of 5 bases from V and 7 bases from J, the junction contained 13 bases not matched to a gene. Germline loops: CDR1 SEHNR, CDR2 FQNEAQ (reference sequence). The CDR3 contains 16 residues. CDR3 nucleotide sequence: TGTGCCAGCAGCGGGAGCGGGAGAGACGTGGGTAATGAGCAGTTCTTC. Translation: CASSGSGRDVGNEQFF.

This chain uses TRBV5-6 with TRBJ2-7; no firm D call. The V and J ends lost 0 bases and 0 bases respectively, with 7 bases between them. Germline V gene sequence: CDR1 SGHDT, CDR2 YYEEEE. The CDR3 is made up of 14 amino acids. CDR3 bases: TGTGCCAGCAGCTTGGCGGAGCCCTCCTACGAGCAGTACTTC. This sequence encodes CASSLAEPSYEQYF.

This sequence joins TRBV30 and TRBJ2-5, with TRBD1 identical over 9 bases. J was trimmed by 4 bases and V by 3 bases; bases with no gene match: 6. Germline values: CDR1 GTSNPN, CDR2 SVGIG (reference sequence). The CDR3 runs 14 residues. The DNA for the CDR3 is TGTGCCTGGAGCTACAGGGACAGGGCAGAGACCCAGTACTTC. Translated: CAWSYRDRAETQYF.

This chain joins TRBV6-1 and TRBJ2-6, with D possibly TRBD2 on 5 matching bases. The CDR3 has 15 amino acids. V was trimmed by 7 bases and J by 7 bases, leaving 17 bases between them. Germline V gene sequence: CDR1 MNHNS, CDR2 SASEGT. CDR3 in DNA: TGTGCCAGCAATCCCATGGGAAGCGGTGCCAACGTCCTGACTTTC. As protein: CASNPMGSGANVLTF.

This chain uses TRBV2 with TRBJ2-2; D not certain. Trimming removed 1 base from V and 2 bases from J, with 8 bases in between. Germline-derived CDR1 and CDR2 are SNHLY and FYNNEI. This CDR3 region has 15 residues. The CDR3 nucleotides read TGTGCCAGCAGTGAAGACGTAGAAAACACCGGGGAGCTGTTTTTT. Encoded protein: CASSEDVENTGELFF.

The rearrangement uses TRBV7-9 and TRBJ2-7; 10 positions agree with TRBD1. This CDR3 has 15 residues. The V gene end was trimmed by 5 bases and the J gene end by 3 bases; junction bases not matched to a gene: 7. Germline-derived CDR1 and CDR2 are SEHNR and FQNEAQ (reference sequence). The CDR3 DNA reads as TGTGCCAGCAGCCCGGGACAGGGGTTTATCTACGAGCAGTACTTC. Protein: CASSPGQGFIYEQYF.

The J gene is TRBJ2-3, the V gene TRBV5-1; 10 bases map to TRBD2. CDR3 length equals 15 residues. Per the germline V gene, CDR1 is SGHRS and CDR2 is YFSETQ. The V gene end was trimmed by 4 bases and the J gene end by 2 bases; junction bases not matched to a gene: 4. The CDR3 bases are TGCGCCAGCAGCCTAAGCGGGAGGGACACAGATACGCAGTATTTT. Translated: CASSLSGRDTDTQYF. Drawing the rest from reference TRBV5-1 and TRBJ2-3, the complete variable domain is KAGVTQTPRYLIKTRGQQVTLSCSPISGHRSVSWYQQTPGQGLQFLFEYFSETQRNKGNFPGRFSGRQFSNSRSEMNVSTLELGDSALYLCASSLSGRDTDTQYFGPGTRLTVL.

This CDR3 reads CAITGGNYGYTF. The CDR3 region has the DNA TGTGCCATAACAGGGGGGAACTATGGCTACACCTTC. V is TRBV28 and J is TRBJ1-2, with 8 bases identical to TRBD1. Germline CDR1 is MDHEN and CDR2 is SYDVKM. Trimming at V came to 10 bases and at J to 2 bases, leaving 3 bases not matched to a gene. There are 12 residues in the CDR3.

This sequence joins TRBV5-4 and TRBJ2-2; TRBD1 matches at 7 bases. V trimming: 4 bases; J trimming: 0 bases; junction bases outside the gene matches: 12. The CDR3 runs to 18 residues. Germline-derived CDR1 and CDR2 are SGHNT and YYREEE (reference sequence). CDR3 coding DNA: TGTGCCAGCAGCCGAGCTGAGGACAGGCGATCGAACACCGGGGAGCTGTTTTTT. Translation: CASSRAEDRRSNTGELFF.

The CDR3 sequence: CSVAEYNEQFF. In DNA form, the CDR3 reads TGCAGCGTCGCGGAATACAATGAGCAGTTCTTC. The V and J genes are TRBV29-1 and TRBJ2-1; no clear D gene. CDR1 is SQVTM and CDR2 is ANQGSEA in the germline V gene. The CDR3 is 11 residues long. V was clipped by 6 bases and J by 4 bases, with 7 bases between them.

This clone was seen a few times. The genes are TRBV5-1 and TRBJ2-3; 11 bases match TRBD2. This CDR3 contains 18 residues. Trimming cost V 0 bases and J 0 bases; bases outside gene matches: 6. Germline V gene data show CDR1 as SGHRS and CDR2 as YFSETQ. The CDR3 sequence: CASSLVTGLAESTDTQYF. CDR3 nucleotides: TGCGCCAGCAGCTTGGTGACGGGACTAGCGGAAAGCACAGATACGCAGTATTTT. The whole variable domain, remainder taken from reference TRBV5-1 and TRBJ2-3, is KAGVTQTPRYLIKTRGQQVTLSCSPISGHRSVSWYQQTPGQGLQFLFEYFSETQRNKGNFPGRFSGRQFSNSRSEMNVSTLELGDSALYLCASSLVTGLAESTDTQYFGPGTRLTVL.

CDR3 in amino acids: CASSLRLAGRETQYF. DNA of the CDR3: TGTGCCAGCAGTTTAAGACTAGCGGGGAGAGAGACCCAGTACTTC. V usage is TRBV28 and J usage is TRBJ2-5, with TRBD2 matching 11 bases. CDR3 length equals 15 residues. CDR1 is MDHEN, CDR2 SYDVKM, per germline. The V and J ends lost 2 bases and 4 bases, in that order; junction bases with no gene match: 3.

The chain joins TRBV5-8 to TRBJ2-5; 7 bases match TRBD1. V lost 2 bases to trimming and J lost 4 bases; unmatched junction nucleotides: 8. Germline V gives CDR1 SGHTS, CDR2 YDEGEE. The CDR3 loop spans 15 amino acids. CDR3 sequence: CASSLEGAGGETQYF. DNA for the CDR3: TGTGCCAGCAGCTTAGAAGGAGCAGGGGGAGAGACCCAGTACTTC.

As to this clone: Different DNA sequences within this sample yield the same CDR3. This chain connects TRBV5-4 to TRBJ2-1, with D possibly matching TRBD2 (7 bases). Germline-derived CDR1 and CDR2 are SGHNT and YYREEE (reference sequence). Trimming took off 4 bases at V and 3 bases at J, with 17 bases between the two ends. This CDR3 has 16 amino acids. The CDR3 DNA sequence: TGTGCCAGCAGCCCCTCGGCAGGGGAGGGCTACAATGAGCAGTTCTTC. It is translated as CASSPSAGEGYNEQFF.

This sequence joins TRBV6-5 and TRBJ1-3; 7 positions agree with TRBD1. Trimming took 4 bases from V and 4 from J; bases not matched to a gene: 7. This CDR3 is 15 amino acids long. Germline V lookup: CDR1 MNHEY, CDR2 SVGAGI. Written as DNA, the CDR3 is TGTGCCAGCAGTTCAGCCGGGACAGAGGGAAACACCATATATTTT. This gives the protein CASSSAGTEGNTIYF.

CDR3 nucleotides: TGTGCCAGCAGCTTTCCCAGGGGGCGGGACACTGAAGCTTTCTTT. Translation: CASSFPRGRDTEAFF. The genes are TRBV5-8 and TRBJ1-1; 8 bases agree with TRBD1. Germline lookup yields CDR1 SGHTS and CDR2 YDEGEE. Trimming removed 2 bases from V and 3 bases from J; junction bases left unmatched: 6. The CDR3 has 15 amino acids.

Here the CDR3 reads CASYRTLGGNQPQHF. The CDR3 bases are TGTGCCAGTTACCGGACCTTAGGGGGCAATCAGCCCCAGCATTTT. The V gene is TRBV28, the J gene TRBJ1-5, with a weak D call TRBD1 (5 bases). The V gene lost 9 bases and the J gene lost 2 bases, with 17 bases spanning the gap. Germline loops: CDR1 MDHEN, CDR2 SYDVKM. The CDR3 is 15 amino acids.

V gene TRBV18 combines with J gene TRBJ2-7; maybe TRBD2 (6 bases). Germline V gene data show CDR1 as KGHSH and CDR2 as LQKENI. CDR3 length: 18 amino acids. Trimming took 3 bases from V and 4 from J, leaving 25 bases between them. For the CDR3, the DNA is TGTGCCAGCTCACCCTCAACGGGACTTACCTTCGGCAAATACGAGCAGTACTTC. Translating gives CASSPSTGLTFGKYEQYF.

V is TRBV30 and J is TRBJ2-5, with a possible D match to TRBD2 (5 bases). TRBJ2-7 matches the DNA end more closely, so the J call is doubtful. CDR3 length: 16 residues. Germline-derived CDR1 and CDR2 are GTSNPN and SVGIG (reference sequence). The CDR3 DNA follows: TGTGCCTGGAGTGTACTTGAACAGCGAGGGTCCTACGAGCAGTACTTC. Protein: CAWSVLEQRGSYEQYF.

This rearrangement joins TRBV5-5 to TRBJ2-1; 10 bases are shared with TRBD2. The J segment lost 15 bases and the V segment lost 2 bases, leaving 5 bases of the junction unmatched. The CDR3 has 12 amino acids. From germline, CDR1 is SGHKS and CDR2 YYEKEE (reference sequence). The CDR3 DNA is TGTGCCAGCAGCTTCTCCGGGACTAGCGCGTTCTTC. It codes for CASSFSGTSAFF.

V and J are TRBV5-1 and TRBJ2-5; D ambiguous. The last part of the DNA fits TRBJ2-7 better; the J call may be wrong. Germline V gene sequence: CDR1 SGHRS, CDR2 YFSETQ. The CDR3 spans 12 residues. The CDR3 DNA follows: TGCGCCAGCAGCTTGGGGGCCTACGAGCAGTACTTC. This sequence encodes CASSLGAYEQYF.

The rearrangement joins TRBV5-1 to TRBJ1-5, with 7 bases that match TRBD1. The germline gives CDR1 SGHRS, CDR2 YFSETQ. J gave up 6 bases and V 0 bases, and 3 bases lay outside the gene matches. The CDR3 extends over 14 amino acids. The CDR3 region is CASSLEGAGQPQHF. In DNA form, the CDR3 reads TGCGCCAGCAGCTTGGAGGGGGCAGGTCAGCCCCAGCATTTT.

This clone came up once. J is TRBJ2-3 and V is TRBV9; a possible D gene is TRBD2 (6 bases). Trimming pared 0 bases from V and 0 bases from J, leaving 11 bases between. CDR1 and CDR2 from the germline V gene are SGDLS and YYNGEE. The CDR3 extends over 16 amino acids. This chain's CDR3 is CASSVAREESTDTQYF. The CDR3 DNA is TGTGCCAGCAGCGTAGCCAGGGAGGAGAGCACAGATACGCAGTATTTT.

The chain combines TRBV19 with TRBJ1-1; 9 bases match TRBD1. The length of the CDR3 is 16 residues. Germline lookup yields CDR1 LNHDA and CDR2 SQIVND (reference sequence). V gave up 6 bases and J gave up 1 base; unmatched junction bases: 9. The CDR3 sequence is CASRTRGGQGNTEAFF. The CDR3, as DNA: TGTGCCAGTAGGACACGCGGGGGACAGGGGAACACTGAAGCTTTCTTT. The variable domain in full, completed from reference TRBV19 and TRBJ1-1, reads DGGITQSPKYLFRKEGQNVTLSCEQNLNHDAMYWYRQDPGQGLRLIYYSQIVNDFQKGDIAEGYSVSREKKESFPLTVTSAQKNPTAFYLCASRTRGGQGNTEAFFGQGTRLTVV.

The chain is built from TRBV18 and TRBJ2-1; 13 bases are shared with TRBD2. The V gene end was trimmed by 1 base and the J gene end by 3 bases; junction bases not matched to a gene: 3. The CDR3 loop spans 17 amino acids. Looked up from germline, CDR1 is KGHSH and CDR2 is LQKENI. CDR3 DNA: TGTGCCAGCTCACCACGGACTAGCGGGAGAGTCTACAATGAGCAGTTCTTC. Protein: CASSPRTSGRVYNEQFF. Full variable domain (missing parts from reference TRBV18 and TRBJ2-1): NAGVMQNPRHLVRRRGQEARLRCSPMKGHSHVYWYRQLPEEGLKFMVYLQKENIIDESGMPKERFSAEFPKEGPSILRIQQVVRGDSAAYFCASSPRTSGRVYNEQFFGPGTRLTVL.